One and the same sample provided the 14 T cell receptor beta chains below, sequenced in a study of T-cell memory formation after mild COVID-19. MiXCR, applied by TCRdb to the 5' RACE reads, yields one record per CDR3 protein. The repertoire holds fewer than 450,000 distinct CDR3 sequences, with roughly 24% as singletons. What was sequenced was PBMCs or a T cell subset sorted from them (not recorded which). Receptors were obtained from an adult woman who had mild COVID-19 (a few samples of this study predate the infection). Cell type and time point are not known.

The chain has TRBV20-1 and TRBJ1-1, with a weak D call TRBD1 (6 bases). The germline V gene encodes CDR1 DFQATT and CDR2 SNEGSKA (reference sequence). The CDR3 covers 15 residues. Trimming cost V 3 bases and J 4 bases, with 18 bases left between them. CDR3 nucleotides: TGCAGTGCTAGTGATGGGGGCGCGATATCCACTGAAGCTTTCTTT. Protein sequence: CSASDGGAISTEAFF.

V and J are TRBV24-1 and TRBJ2-2, with TRBD2 as a possible D gene (8 bases). Trimming took 2 bases from V and 3 from J, leaving 18 bases between them. Germline assignment: CDR1 KGHDR and CDR2 SFDVKD. This CDR3 has 18 amino acids. This chain's CDR3 is CATSDSSGGGAHTGELFF. CDR3 bases: TGTGCCACCAGTGATTCCTCGGGAGGGGGCGCCCACACCGGGGAGCTGTTTTTT.

This sequence joins TRBV6-1 and TRBJ2-3; possibly TRBD1 or TRBD2 for D (5 bases each). CDR1 is MNHNS and CDR2 is SASEGT in the germline V gene. The V end lost 8 bases, the J end lost 1 base, and 16 bases lay between the germline ends. The CDR3 is 15 residues long. The CDR3 is CASQVEGLRTDTQYF. Written as DNA, the CDR3 is TGTGCCAGCCAGGTCGAGGGGCTGCGCACAGATACGCAGTATTTT.

A few counts support this clonotype. This chain uses TRBV15 with TRBJ2-7, with TRBD1 matching over 8 bases. The J segment lost 5 bases and the V segment lost 7 bases, leaving 10 bases of the junction unmatched. CDR1 and CDR2 (germline): LNHNV, YYDKDF (reference sequence). The CDR3 has 14 residues. CDR3 sequence: CATTNRGELDEQYF. The CDR3 DNA follows: TGTGCCACCACGAACAGGGGGGAACTGGACGAGCAGTACTTC.

This clonotype came up a few times. The chain links TRBV5-1 to TRBJ2-7, with 13 bases fitting TRBD2. Germline CDR1 SGHRS, CDR2 YFSETQ. V shed 3 bases, J shed 0 bases, and the junction held 9 bases outside the gene matches. CDR3 length: 18 amino acids. The CDR3 is CASSSRTSGRGSSYEQYF. The CDR3 DNA follows: TGCGCCAGCAGCTCACGGACTAGCGGGAGAGGGAGCTCCTACGAGCAGTACTTC.

This rearrangement joins TRBV20-1 to TRBJ2-3; 11 bases fit TRBD2. Germline V gene data show CDR1 as DFQATT and CDR2 as SNEGSKA (reference sequence). The CDR3 has 15 amino acids. Losses at the gene ends were 6 bases for V and 6 bases for J; bases not matched to a gene: 11. CDR3 protein: CSASTSGGGHDTQYF. The CDR3 bases are TGCAGTGCCAGCACTAGCGGGGGAGGGCATGATACGCAGTATTTT.

The sample holds a few counts of this clonotype. V gene TRBV19 combines with J gene TRBJ2-7, with 8 bases identical to TRBD2. Germline CDR1 and CDR2: LNHDA and SQIVND (reference sequence). The trim removed 6 bases at V and 0 bases at J, leaving 4 bases unmatched. The CDR3 contains 14 residues. The CDR3 DNA sequence: TGTGCCAGTAGGGCCAGCGGGGGCTCCTACGAGCAGTACTTC. Amino acids: CASRASGGSYEQYF. The complete variable domain, with remaining parts taken from reference TRBV19 and TRBJ2-7, reads DGGITQSPKYLFRKEGQNVTLSCEQNLNHDAMYWYRQDPGQGLRLIYYSQIVNDFQKGDIAEGYSVSREKKESFPLTVTSAQKNPTAFYLCASRASGGSYEQYFGPGTRLTVT.

The genes are TRBV5-1 and TRBJ2-7, with D perhaps TRBD1 (6 bases). This CDR3 spans 13 amino acids. The germline gives CDR1 SGHRS, CDR2 YFSETQ. Deletions cut 2 bases from V and 6 bases from J, with 12 bases between. The CDR3 nucleotides read TGCGCCAGCAGCTTCCCAGGGGAAAGCGAGCAGTACTTC. Its protein product is CASSFPGESEQYF.

The sample holds a few counts of this clonotype. The genes are TRBV24-1 and TRBJ2-1; 8 bases match TRBD2. After removal of 1 base from V and 7 bases from J, the junction contained 11 bases not matched to a gene. The CDR3 has 17 amino acids. CDR1 and CDR2 from the germline V gene are KGHDR and SFDVKD. DNA of the CDR3: TGTGCCACCAGTGATTTATCGGGAGGGCCCTCGGGGAATGAGCAGTTCTTC. It translates to CATSDLSGGPSGNEQFF.

This clonotype has a handful of counts. The DNA for the CDR3 is TGCAGTGCTAGGGTTGGGCCCTCCTACAATGAGCAGTTCTTC. Residues: CSARVGPSYNEQFF. The rearrangement joins TRBV20-1 to TRBJ2-1; D is ambiguous. The CDR3 length is 14 residues. CDR1 and CDR2 from the germline V gene are DFQATT and SNEGSKA (reference sequence). V gave up 3 bases and J gave up 0 bases, with 9 bases separating them.

CDR3 nucleotide sequence: TGTGCCAGCAGCTTAGTTGTAGGCTCCTACAATGAGCAGTTCTTC. Amino acid sequence: CASSLVVGSYNEQFF. This chain joins TRBV7-9 and TRBJ2-1; D uncertain. CDR3 size: 15 residues. Germline V gene lookup returns CDR1 SEHNR and CDR2 FQNEAQ (reference sequence). With 1 base removed from V and 0 bases from J, the gap between germline ends came to 7 bases.

This clonotype was seen a few times. This rearrangement joins TRBV24-1 to TRBJ2-1, with TRBD2 identical over 10 bases. After removal of 3 bases from V and 7 bases from J, the junction contained 14 bases not matched to a gene. Germline lookup yields CDR1 KGHDR and CDR2 SFDVKD. The CDR3 is 18 residues long. The CDR3 loop is CATSDPPLRASGGNEQFF. CDR3 bases: TGTGCCACCAGTGATCCGCCCTTAAGGGCTAGCGGGGGAAATGAGCAGTTCTTC.

This clonotype was seen at least ten times. V usage is TRBV12-3 or TRBV12-4 and J usage is TRBJ1-5; D gene uncertain. The CDR3 has 14 amino acids. The germline V and J ends were trimmed by 2 bases and 15 bases, with 20 bases remaining between them. Written as DNA, the CDR3 is TGTGCCAGCAGTTTAACGGAGGGCCGGGATCCAGGGCATTTT. Residues: CASSLTEGRDPGHF.

The chain has TRBV7-3 and TRBJ2-1; 9 bases line up with TRBD2. CDR3 length: 18 residues. V lost 5 bases and J lost 7; bases outside the gene matches: 18. From germline, CDR1 is SGHTA and CDR2 FQGTGA. CDR3 sequence (DNA): TGTGCCAGCAGCCCGCCCACGGGAATGGCGGGAGGGCGGAATGAGCAGTTCTTC. Translation: CASSPPTGMAGGRNEQFF.